One T cell receptor beta chain is described in this entry. Per the original methods: Amplification from reference gene primers served as the basis for estimated nucleated cell counts. Only in-frame clones appear in the TCRdb table, and some are missing; sequencing was by immunoSEQ multiplex PCR. The DNA gave D and trimming, while V, J and clone size come from that table. The table includes around 70,000 clones, about nine tenths detected once. This sample was taken from a study of blood T cell repertoires in COVID-19. Study-wide background: Samples came from the United States, Italy and Spain, spanning acute and convalescent COVID-19. In each case, the material was cDNA or gDNA derived from T cells, B-cell-depleted T cells, or PBMCs.

The CDR3 has 13 residues. CDR1 LNHNV and CDR2 YYDKDF come from the germline V gene (reference sequence). Trimming removed 1 base at V and 8 bases at J, with 8 bases between. Source material: peripheral blood. The sequence was collected from a middle-aged man with active COVID-19. The chain couples TRBV15 to TRBJ1-4; D perhaps matches TRBD1 (6 bases). For the CDR3, the DNA is TGTGCCACCAGCAGAGGACAGGCGGAAAAACTGTTTTTT. It is translated as CATSRGQAEKLFF.